In its sample, the clone carrying this T cell receptor (beta chain) was seen many times. The antigen remains undetermined. Busulfan-fludarabine conditioning, marrow transplant, and cyclophosphamide on days +3 and +4 were administered. This entry belongs to a study of T cells after posttransplantation cyclophosphamide. Whole-study findings and limits: TRB overlap between skin or GI tissue T cells and blood was limited. Recipient CMV seropositivity and CMV reactivation strongly tracked TRB clonality. Donor CD8+ memory clones often dominated recipient blood repertoires at later times.

V shed 1 base, J shed 2 bases, and the junction held 6 bases outside the gene matches. Germline CDR1 reads SGHDT; CDR2 reads YYEEEE. The CDR3 extends over 16 amino acids. Assay: immunoSEQ multiplex PCR; the TCRdb copy retains only in-frame clones and omits some. The sample was found to contain some 7,900 clones, and every one recurs. Sample: PBMCs, taken after an allogeneic stem cell transplant with post-transplant cyclophosphamide. The rearrangement joins TRBV5-6 to TRBJ2-3; the match to TRBD1 covers 8 bases. This clonotype originated in a male patient between 25 and 40 years old who received an allogeneic stem cell transplant from an unrelated donor, was CMV-positive, and had acute and chronic GVHD. The T cells may come from the graft donor. The CDR3 nucleotides are TGTGCCAGCAGCTTGACCGGGACAGGTTACACAGATACGCAGTATTTT. Its translation: CASSLTGTGYTDTQYF.